Here is one T cell receptor (beta chain) with its context. Antigen unknown. These data are taken from a study of Ad26.COV2.S vaccination and SARS-CoV-2 variants. Study details: Donor got 5x10^10 or 1x10^11 viral particles of Ad26.COV2.S. Overall study results and limits: The analyses of TCR breadth and depth may have understated the size of total T cell responses. Following vaccination, spike-specific CD8+ and CD4+ T cell responses reportedly exhibited substantial breadth.

Treatment here: some 20 received Ad26.COV2.S at low or high dose, single or two shots; about 5 received placebo; per-sample allocation not given. Collection of samples fell on day 63 after the first vaccine or placebo injection. This adult donor, from Boston, was 18-55 years old. CDR3 length: 13 amino acids. Germline V lookup: CDR1 MDHEN, CDR2 SYDVKM. Trimming took off 6 bases at V and 1 base at J, with 9 bases between the two ends. Assay used: immunoSEQ multiplex PCR; TCRdb lists only in-frame clones, some missing. The table lists about 480,000 clones, roughly 89% of them singletons. The source material was peripheral blood, sampled in a trial of Ad26.COV2.S vaccine versus placebo. The chain uses TRBV28 and TRBJ2-5; possibly TRBD2 for D (6 bases). This receptor was obtained from a person aged 18-65 years who received the Ad26.COV2.S COVID-19 vaccine or a placebo. The CDR3 spells CASSRDFQETQYF. CDR3 in DNA: TGTGCCAGCAGCCGGGACTTCCAAGAGACCCAGTACTTC.